The rows below give T cell receptor beta chains drawn from one sample of a study of post-analysis software for immune sequencing data. TCRdb itself ran the PCR reads through MiXCR, one entry per CDR3 protein. This table holds hundreds of thousands of distinct CDR3 sequences, roughly 30% found once. Input material: blood. The receptors here all came from a girl aged 5 to 17 with multiple sclerosis. The CDR3 runs from the conserved cysteine through the conserved F or W. A D gene is named only where the DNA matches it firmly. For some rows the clone size is stated as once, few or many, or as a class when expanded; others skip it.

j_call clone_size d_call v_call cdr3_nt cdr3_aa
TRBJ1-5 - - TRBV24-1 TGTGCCACCAGTCAGGGGTCTTATAGCAATCAGCCCCAGCATTTT CATSQGSYSNQPQHF
TRBJ2-5 - TRBD2 TRBV11-2 TGTGCCAACAGTGGACTAGCGGGAATCGAGACCCAGTACTTC CANSGLAGIETQYF
TRBJ2-7 few - TRBV10-3 TGTGCCATCAACGGGACCGAGCAGTACTTC CAINGTEQYF
TRBJ2-7 few - TRBV4-3 TGCGCCAGCAGCCAAGATCAGATCCTTGGGTTAGGGTACGAGCAGTACTTC CASSQDQILGLGYEQYF
TRBJ2-2 - - TRBV4-3 TGCGCCAGCAGCCAAGACGCCTGGCAGGGTGGCACCGGGGAGCTGTTTTTT CASSQDAWQGGTGELFF
TRBJ2-4 few - TRBV7-2 TGTGCCAGCAGCGGAGGCCGGGGGTCCAAAAACATTCAGTACTTC CASSGGRGSKNIQYF
TRBJ1-4 few TRBD1 TRBV12-3/TRBV12-4 TGTGCCAGCAGTTTAGTCGCAGGGGGACTGTTTTTT CASSLVAGGLFF
TRBJ2-3 few TRBD2 TRBV20-1 TGCAGTGCTACTAGCGGGAGGGGTCTCGCAGATACGCAGTATTTT CSATSGRGLADTQYF
TRBJ2-2 - TRBD2 TRBV20-1 TGCAGTGCTAGAGTGTTGGCTAGCGGGAGGGAGCTGTTTTTT CSARVLASGRELFF
TRBJ2-7 few TRBD2 TRBV20-1 TGCAGTGCTTCGGAATTAGCGGGAGGGTACGAGCAGTACTTC CSASELAGGYEQYF
TRBJ1-6 - TRBD1 TRBV7-9 TGTGCCAGCAGCCCCCAGGGGGCTTGGTCACCCCTCCACTTT CASSPQGAWSPLHF
TRBJ2-3 - - TRBV27 TGTGCCAGCAGCGCTAGCTGGATAATTACCGATACGCAGTATTTT CASSASWIITDTQYF
TRBJ2-1 - TRBD2 TRBV5-1 TGCGCCAGCAGCTCGCTGGCGGGAGGGCAGTTCTTC CASSSLAGGQFF
TRBJ1-2 - - TRBV7-2 TGTGCCAGCAGCTTAGTTGCAGGGCTAAACTATGGCTACACCTTC CASSLVAGLNYGYTF
TRBJ2-5 - TRBD1 TRBV10-3 TGTGCCACTGTCCCGGGACAGGGTAGGGAGACCCAGTACTTC CATVPGQGRETQYF
TRBJ2-2 - TRBD2 TRBV4-2 TGTGCCAGCAGCCAAGACCCTAGCGGGAGAAACACCGGGGAGCTGTTTTTT CASSQDPSGRNTGELFF
TRBJ2-7 few - TRBV7-2 TGTGCCAGCAGCTTTAGAGACGAGCAGTACTTC CASSFRDEQYF
TRBJ1-2 - TRBD1 TRBV25-1 TGTGCCAGCAGTGATCGGGGACAGGGGTTGAATGGCTACACCTTC CASSDRGQGLNGYTF
TRBJ2-7 few TRBD1 TRBV20-1 TGCAGTGCTAGGGAGGGGACAGGCGCCTTTTACGAGCAGTACTTC CSAREGTGAFYEQYF
TRBJ1-5 few - TRBV7-8 TGTGCCAGCAGCTTAGGGTCGGGCAATAGCAATCAGCCCCAGCATTTT CASSLGSGNSNQPQHF
TRBJ2-1 few TRBD1 TRBV28 TGTGCCAGCAGTGGTACAGGGGGCGCATCCTACAATGAGCAGTTCTTC CASSGTGGASYNEQFF
TRBJ2-5 - - TRBV6-2/TRBV6-3 TGTGCCAGCAGTTTACGGCCCCACAATGAGCAGTACTTC CASSLRPHNEQYF
TRBJ1-2 few - TRBV20-1 TGCAGTGCTACCGGAAGTGTGGAGTATGGCTACACCTTC CSATGSVEYGYTF
TRBJ2-1 many TRBD2 TRBV5-1 TGCGCCAGCAGCCGAAGCGGGGGGGAGAACAATGAGCAGTTCTTC CASSRSGGENNEQFF
TRBJ2-1 few - TRBV11-2 TGTGCCAGCAGCGCCCTGAGCTCCTACAATGAGCAGTTCTTC CASSALSSYNEQFF
TRBJ2-5 few - TRBV6-6 TGTGCCAGCAGTCGGGGGGCGACAGGACCGGAGATTGAGACCCAGTACTTC CASSRGATGPEIETQYF